Following are 10 T cell receptor beta chains from one sample sequenced in a study of CD8 T cell repertoires and HIV-1 epitope variants. Generated by immunoSEQ multiplex PCR, the TCRdb table keeps only in-frame clones and is missing some. The sample holds about 90,000 clones, 70% to 75% seen once. Material for sequencing was uncultured baseline CD8+ T cells from peripheral blood mononuclear cells (PBMCs). All receptors derive from a male donor with HIV.

The V and J genes are TRBV5-4 and TRBJ2-3; 9 bases agree with TRBD2. The CDR3 runs 15 residues. V gave up 0 bases and J gave up 3 bases; unmatched junction bases: 2. Germline assignment: CDR1 SGHNT and CDR2 YYREEE (reference sequence). CDR3 coding DNA: TGTGCCAGCAGCTTGGATCTAGCGGGGACAGATACGCAGTATTTT. It encodes CASSLDLAGTDTQYF.

This clone occurred a few times. The identical CDR3 is also encoded by other nucleotide sequences in the sample. This chain links TRBV5-1 with TRBJ1-4; perhaps TRBD1 as D (5 bases). The germline CDR1 and CDR2 sequences are SGHRS and YFSETQ. V lost 4 bases to trimming and J lost 6 bases, with 13 bases between them. This CDR3 spans 14 amino acids. CDR3 in DNA: TGCGCCAGCAGCCTCGGGGGGACGGATGAAAAACTGTTTTTT. This codes for CASSLGGTDEKLFF.

This clone was counted a single time. The chain combines TRBV28 with TRBJ1-6, with D hard to call. The germline CDR1 and CDR2 sequences are MDHEN and SYDVKM. This CDR3 contains 14 residues. The V and J ends lost 5 bases and 8 bases respectively, with 13 bases between them. The CDR3 sequence: CASSPPVVHSPLHF. The CDR3 DNA sequence: TGTGCCAGCAGTCCACCCGTTGTGCATTCACCCCTCCACTTT.

The chain recombines TRBV13 with TRBJ2-2; D perhaps matches TRBD1 (6 bases). This CDR3 region has 15 residues. Trimming pared 0 bases from V and 4 bases from J, leaving 9 bases between. Germline values: CDR1 PRHDT, CDR2 FYEKMQ (reference sequence). In nucleotides, the CDR3 is TGTGCCAGCAGCTTAGGAGGGGGAAGCACCGGGGAGCTGTTTTTT. Protein: CASSLGGGSTGELFF.

The chain uses TRBV29-1 and TRBJ1-3, with no clear D. The CDR3 runs 14 residues. V lost 3 bases to trimming and J lost 0 bases, with 9 bases between them. Germline CDR1 is SQVTM and CDR2 is ANQGSEA. The CDR3 bases are TGCAGCGTTGAGGACCGACCCTCTGGAAACACCATATATTTT. Its translation is CSVEDRPSGNTIYF.

This clone has a handful of counts. This chain connects TRBV18 to TRBJ1-1; D unresolved. V shed 7 bases and J shed 0 bases, with 3 bases lying between them. Germline V gene data show CDR1 as KGHSH and CDR2 as LQKENI. This CDR3 is built from 11 residues. The CDR3 is CASFMNTEAFF. The CDR3, as DNA: TGTGCCAGCTTCATGAACACTGAAGCTTTCTTT.

This clone was seen more than once but under ten times. The V and J genes are TRBV6-1 and TRBJ1-1; no reliable D call. This CDR3 is built from 14 residues. Deletions cut 3 bases from V and 5 bases from J, with 13 bases between. Germline CDR1 and CDR2: MNHNS and SASEGT. The CDR3 spells CASSESNRGTEAFF. CDR3 coding DNA: TGTGCCAGCAGTGAGTCGAACCGGGGTACTGAAGCTTTCTTT.

The table lists this clone with a few counts. The chain carries TRBV28 and TRBJ1-4; the D is unclear. V lost 8 bases to trimming and J lost 7 bases, with 14 bases between them. CDR1 and CDR2 (germline): MDHEN, SYDVKM. The CDR3 is 13 residues long. The DNA of the CDR3 is TGTGCCAGCCTACGGAGGGTGGGTGAAAAACTGTTTTTT. This codes for CASLRRVGEKLFF.

V usage is TRBV5-5 and J usage is TRBJ2-5; TRBD2 might be the D (6 bases). Trimming cost V 5 bases and J 5 bases, with 13 bases left between them. The CDR3 extends over 13 amino acids. Germline V gene sequence: CDR1 SGHKS, CDR2 YYEKEE (reference sequence). CDR3 sequence reads: CASSFGLQETQYF. CDR3 coding DNA: TGTGCCAGCAGTTTTGGACTACAGGAGACCCAGTACTTC.

The V and J genes are TRBV6-5 and TRBJ2-5; TRBD2 matches at 12 bases. CDR1 and CDR2 (germline): MNHEY, SVGAGI. This CDR3 has 15 amino acids. Losses at the gene ends were 5 bases for V and 4 bases for J; bases not matched to a gene: 5. The CDR3 protein is CASSPSGRATETQYF. Written as DNA, the CDR3 is TGTGCCAGCAGTCCTAGCGGGAGGGCCACAGAGACCCAGTACTTC.